This T cell receptor (beta chain) was recovered during a study of CD8 T cells in ankylosing spondylitis. Study-wide results and caveats: In the blood and synovial fluid of reactive arthritis, some motif variants had been previously reported.

The authors made TCR beta libraries by quantitative 5'-RACE with molecular barcodes. TCRdb reprocessed the 5' RACE reads via MiXCR and lists one record per CDR3 protein. The sample holds approximately 350,000 distinct CDR3 sequences; 14% to 15% are singletons and the top ten take 1.1%. The V end lost 2 bases, the J end lost 0 bases, and 13 bases lay between the germline ends. This CDR3 has 16 residues. Many counts were recorded for this clonotype. Its antigen is undetermined. The sample comprised blood, either unsorted or a sorted T cell fraction (not recorded which). The source is a male donor with ankylosing spondylitis or in good health (not recorded which). The rearrangement uses TRBV12-3 or TRBV12-4 and TRBJ1-2; maybe TRBD1 (6 bases). In DNA, the CDR3 is TGTGCCAGCAGTTTAAGGGGGACACCTTCTAACTATGGCTACACCTTC. It is translated as CASSLRGTPSNYGYTF.